Below are 22 T cell receptor beta chains sequenced from a single sample in a study of response to subunit inactivated influenza vaccine. In TCRdb, the RT-PCR reads were re-called with MiXCR into one record per CDR3 protein. This table holds over 800,000 distinct CDR3 sequences, approximately 22% found once. The starting material was PBMCs from blood, obtained 4 to 6 days after vaccination. All receptors derive from a man over 45 who received an inactivated influenza vaccine.

The chain is built from TRBV5-8 and TRBJ2-7; D is unclear. V gave up 3 bases and J gave up 4 bases, with 11 bases separating them. The CDR3 spans 13 residues. Germline loops: CDR1 SGHTS, CDR2 YDEGEE. CDR3 protein: CASSYHRLYEQYF. CDR3 DNA: TGTGCCAGCAGCTACCACCGGCTATACGAGCAGTACTTC.

This chain joins TRBV20-1 and TRBJ2-7; D ambiguous. V lost 3 bases to trimming and J lost 7 bases, with 16 bases between them. CDR1 and CDR2 from the germline V gene are DFQATT and SNEGSKA (reference sequence). CDR3 length equals 13 residues. In DNA form, the CDR3 reads TGCAGTGCTAGGGGTCGTCCGGCGCGGGAGCAGTACTTC. Translation: CSARGRPAREQYF.

In this sample, this clonotype turned up many times. The CDR3 spells CASRVTGAYEQYF. For the CDR3, the DNA is TGTGCCAGCAGAGTGACAGGGGCGTACGAGCAGTACTTC. The chain has TRBV12-3 or TRBV12-4 and TRBJ2-7, with 8 bases lining up with TRBD1. The CDR3 runs 13 residues. J was trimmed by 4 bases and V by 6 bases; bases with no gene match: 5.

The chain combines TRBV4-3 with TRBJ1-6, with 7 bases that match TRBD1. V lost 3 bases and J lost 10; bases outside the gene matches: 9. Germline CDR1 LGHNA, CDR2 YSLEER. The CDR3 has 15 residues. For the CDR3, the DNA is TGCGCCAGCAGCCAGCTAGACAGGGCGGCCTCACCCCTCCACTTT. Translating it yields CASSQLDRAASPLHF.

This clonotype was observed a handful of times. The chain couples TRBV12-3 or TRBV12-4 to TRBJ1-5, with D maybe TRBD1 (6 bases). The CDR3 contains 18 residues. Trimming shortened V by 5 bases and J by 2 bases, and 22 bases separated the two germline ends. The CDR3, as DNA: TGTGCCAGCAGTCCTATCCGGCTTGGGGACAAGGGCAATCAGCCCCAGCATTTT. This gives the protein CASSPIRLGDKGNQPQHF.

V is TRBV20-1 and J is TRBJ1-4, with D perhaps TRBD1 (6 bases). The length of the CDR3 is 15 residues. V was pared by 1 base and J by 8 bases, with 17 bases between. CDR1 DFQATT and CDR2 SNEGSKA come from the germline V gene (reference sequence). CDR3 coding DNA: TGCAGTGCTAGAGTCCCGTCTTTGGGGGCGGAAAAACTGTTTTTT. It translates to CSARVPSLGAEKLFF.

This rearrangement joins TRBV6-2 or TRBV6-3 to TRBJ2-3; D gene ambiguous. The CDR3 extends over 15 amino acids. The V gene lost 4 bases and the J gene lost 4 bases, with 15 bases spanning the gap. CDR1 and CDR2 (germline): MNHEY, SVGEGT. The CDR3 region is CASSSTLRSADTQYF. The CDR3 region has the DNA TGTGCCAGCAGTTCAACCCTAAGGAGTGCAGATACGCAGTATTTT.

This clonotype has more than one count but fewer than ten. The V gene is TRBV6-2 or TRBV6-3, the J gene TRBJ1-3, with 8 bases lining up with TRBD1. The CDR3 is 17 residues long. The junction had 9 bases not matched to a gene; V was cut back by 5 bases and J by 0 bases. Germline V lookup: CDR1 MNHEY, CDR2 SVGEGT. The CDR3 reads CASSTSDRASSGNTIYF. CDR3 in DNA: TGTGCCAGCAGTACCTCGGACAGGGCGAGCTCTGGAAACACCATATATTTT.

This clonotype was recorded once. The J gene is TRBJ1-4, the V gene TRBV20-1; D uncertain. From germline, CDR1 is DFQATT and CDR2 SNEGSKA (reference sequence). This CDR3 is built from 13 residues. The CDR3 DNA follows: TGCATCTCCGGCCAGGCTTCGGATGAAAAACTGTTTTTT. It specifies CISGQASDEKLFF.

This clonotype showed up just a few times. The chain is built from TRBV12-3 or TRBV12-4 and TRBJ2-7, with TRBD2 matching 7 bases. This CDR3 spans 15 amino acids. J lost 2 bases, V lost 3 bases, and 7 bases had no gene match. The CDR3 region has the DNA TGTGCCAGCAGTTTGGGCGGGGGACTCACCTACGAGCAGTACTTC. The encoded protein is CASSLGGGLTYEQYF.

This chain uses TRBV20-1 with TRBJ1-6; possible D gene TRBD1, 5 bases. Trimming shortened V by 5 bases and J by 7 bases, and 12 bases separated the two germline ends. The CDR3 totals 13 residues. Germline V CDR1 and CDR2: DFQATT, SNEGSKA (reference sequence). CDR3 loop: CSAGRGGNSPLHF. CDR3 coding DNA: TGCAGTGCTGGCCGGGGCGGCAATTCACCCCTCCACTTT.

CDR3 sequence (DNA): TGTGCCAGCAGTTGCCCATTTGGGCGGGGGGGCCGGGAGACCCAGTACTTC. Residues: CASSCPFGRGGRETQYF. The rearrangement uses TRBV6-5 and TRBJ2-5; TRBD2 matches 9 bases. V was clipped by 4 bases and J by 5 bases; unmatched bases: 14. Germline CDR1 reads MNHEY; CDR2 reads SVGAGI. The CDR3 loop spans 17 amino acids.

In regard to this clonotype: Possible read error: a much larger clone is one base away. The rearrangement uses TRBV12-3 or TRBV12-4 and TRBJ2-3; the D gene is possibly TRBD1 (6 bases). The CDR3 covers 13 residues. V lost 7 bases, J lost 3 bases, and 11 bases lay in between. CDR3 coding DNA: TGTGCCAGCACCTTCAGGGGAACAGATACGCAGTATTTT. Amino acid sequence: CASTFRGTDTQYF.

The V and J genes are TRBV10-3 and TRBJ2-3; TRBD2 aligns across 9 bases. Germline CDR1 ENHRY, CDR2 SYGVKD. This CDR3 is 14 amino acids long. Trimming at V came to 7 bases and at J to 5 bases, leaving 7 bases not matched to a gene. This chain's CDR3 is CAIKAGGLIDTQYF. The DNA for the CDR3 is TGTGCCATCAAAGCGGGGGGCCTAATAGATACGCAGTATTTT.

This clonotype showed up just a few times. The rearrangement uses TRBV7-2 and TRBJ2-7; D gene uncertain. Trimming took 0 bases from V and 3 from J, leaving 6 bases between them. Germline CDR1 and CDR2: SGHTA and FQGNSA. The CDR3 length is 13 residues. CDR3 nucleotide sequence: TGTGCCAGCAGCTTAGCGGCAGTCTACGAGCAGTACTTC. It codes for CASSLAAVYEQYF. The variable domain in full, with the rest retrieved from reference TRBV7-2 and TRBJ2-7, is GAGVSQSPSNKVTEKGKDVELRCDPISGHTALYWYRQSLGQGLEFLIYFQGNSAPDKSGLPSDRFSAERTGGSVSTLTIQRTQQEDSAVYLCASSLAAVYEQYFGPGTRLTVT.

This clonotype was found a few times. The V and J genes are TRBV29-1 and TRBJ2-5, with 12 bases that match TRBD1. J was trimmed by 5 bases and V by 7 bases; bases with no gene match: 11. In germline, CDR1 is SQVTM, CDR2 ANQGSEA. There are 15 residues in the CDR3. The DNA for the CDR3 is TGCAGCGCTGATACCGGGACAGGGGGCTGGGAGACCCAGTACTTC. This encodes CSADTGTGGWETQYF.

The V gene is TRBV6-2 or TRBV6-3, the J gene TRBJ2-7, with D perhaps being TRBD1 or TRBD2 (7 bases each). Germline-derived CDR1 and CDR2 are MNHEY and SVGEGT. The germline V and J ends were trimmed by 6 bases and 3 bases, with 15 bases remaining between them. The CDR3 extends over 14 amino acids. CDR3 protein: CASSRDRDYYEQYF. The CDR3, as DNA: TGTGCCAGCAGCAGAGACAGGGACTACTACGAGCAGTACTTC.

This clonotype was recorded a few times. The chain uses TRBV3-1 and TRBJ2-3, with D possibly called TRBD1 or TRBD2 (5 bases each). This CDR3 has 15 amino acids. CDR1 and CDR2 (germline): LGHDT, YNNKEL (reference sequence). Trimming removed 4 bases from V and 1 base from J, with 12 bases in between. The CDR3 nucleotides read TGTGCCAGCAGCCTCCCGGGGCAGCGCACAGATACGCAGTATTTT. Translating it yields CASSLPGQRTDTQYF.

This rearrangement joins TRBV19 to TRBJ1-6, with a tentative D call TRBD1 (6 bases). V was pared by 6 bases and J by 3 bases, with 12 bases between. Germline CDR1 reads LNHDA; CDR2 reads SQIVND (reference sequence). CDR3 length equals 15 residues. The CDR3 here is CASRSGVDYNSPLHF. In DNA form, the CDR3 reads TGTGCCAGTAGGTCAGGGGTGGACTATAATTCACCCCTCCACTTT.

The chain employs TRBV6-1 and TRBJ2-7, with 8 bases aligning to TRBD1. J was trimmed by 2 bases and V by 6 bases; bases with no gene match: 3. The germline CDR1 and CDR2 sequences are MNHNS and SASEGT. The CDR3 is made up of 13 amino acids. CDR3 residues: CASRLDRAYEQYF. CDR3 sequence (DNA): TGTGCCAGCAGACTGGACAGGGCCTACGAGCAGTACTTC.

This clonotype came up a few times. This rearrangement joins TRBV7-6 to TRBJ2-5, with D uncertain. V lost 0 bases and J 5 bases, leaving 13 bases between the germline ends. Germline loops: CDR1 SGHVS, CDR2 FNYEAQ. The CDR3 runs 15 residues. The CDR3 is CASSLAPPPSETQYF. The CDR3 bases are TGTGCCAGCAGCTTAGCCCCTCCCCCGTCGGAGACCCAGTACTTC. Variable domain in full (rest from reference TRBV7-6 and TRBJ2-5): GAGVSQSPRYKVTKRGQDVALRCDPISGHVSLYWYRQALGQGPEFLTYFNYEAQQDKSGLPNDRFSAERPEGSISTLTIQRTEQRDSAMYRCASSLAPPPSETQYFGPGTRLLVL.

This clonotype occurred a few times. V usage is TRBV3-1 and J usage is TRBJ2-7; D unresolved. V was pared by 0 bases and J by 0 bases, with 12 bases between. Germline-derived CDR1 and CDR2 are LGHDT and YNNKEL (reference sequence). This CDR3 is 16 amino acids long. CDR3 sequence (DNA): TGTGCCAGCAGCCAAGATCTACCCCGTACCTCCTACGAGCAGTACTTC. Its translation: CASSQDLPRTSYEQYF.